This TCR beta chain was found in a study of CD8 T cells in ankylosing spondylitis. There are 12 residues in the CDR3. Trimming shortened V by 4 bases and J by 8 bases, and 11 bases separated the two germline ends. CDR1 is LNHDA, CDR2 SQIVND, per germline (reference sequence). This clonotype was counted only a few times. Its antigen is unidentified. Generation of TCR beta libraries employed quantitative 5'-RACE incorporating molecular barcodes. MiXCR was run by TCRdb on the 5' RACE reads, yielding one entry per CDR3 protein. The table lists about 540,000 distinct CDR3 sequences, roughly an eighth of them singletons, with nearly 7% in the top ten. Study outcomes and limitations: Ankylosing spondylitis blood appeared to carry a characteristic TCR beta motif of fewer than 10 highly homologous variants. Earlier literature documents some of the motif variants in reactive arthritis synovial fluid and blood. In peripheral blood, disease-linked CD8+ clones occurred at relatively low frequencies. Matched synovial fluid from ankylosing spondylitis patients was reported to be enriched for disease-linked clones.

Sequenced: blood, either unsorted or a sorted T cell fraction (not recorded which). V and J are TRBV19 and TRBJ1-1; possible D gene TRBD1, 6 bases. The receptor's source is a male donor with ankylosing spondylitis. CDR3 protein: CASSKGDFEAFF. The CDR3 region has the DNA TGTGCCAGTAGTAAGGGGGACTTCGAAGCTTTCTTT.